These 23 T cell receptor beta chains came from one sample sequenced in a study of tumor-infiltrating lymphocytes in oesophageal squamous cell carcinoma. TCRdb independently ran MiXCR on the PCR reads; one entry per CDR3 protein. The data contain some 9,800 distinct CDR3 sequences, roughly 64% of them singletons. Sequenced: esophageal tumor tissue. The receptors were gathered from a female donor with esophageal squamous cell carcinoma.

The rearrangement uses TRBV7-6 and TRBJ2-1; TRBD2 might be the D (5 bases). The J call may be incorrect, as the DNA end agrees better with TRBJ2-7. CDR3 length: 14 residues. Looked up from germline, CDR1 is SGHVS and CDR2 is FNYEAQ. In DNA, the CDR3 is TGTGCCAGCACCCCCGCCTGGGAGACCTACGAGCAGTACTTC. Encoded protein: CASTPAWETYEQYF.

Ten or more counts support this clonotype. A much more abundant neighbour one base away suggests this may be a read error. The chain recombines TRBV28 with TRBJ2-7; 8 positions match TRBD1. CDR1 and CDR2 (germline): MDHEN, SYDVKM. This CDR3 has 15 amino acids. Trimming took 6 bases from V and 7 from J; bases not matched to a gene: 14. As DNA, the CDR3 is TGTGCCAGCAGCCAGGACAGGGCAGTTTACAATGAGCAGTACTTC. Protein sequence: CASSQDRAVYNEQYF.

This clonotype was counted a few times. The final CDR3 position lacks the conserved phenylalanine or tryptophan, pointing to a likely read error. The DNA is omitted, as the CDR3 cannot be located on it reliably, and the CDR3 follows TCRdb's listing. The chain uses TRBV7-2 and TRBJ2-1; the table's D call of TRBD1 was not tested on the DNA. The CDR3 spans 15 residues, counting both ends. CDR1 is SGHTA, CDR2 FQGNSA, per germline. The chain's CDR3 is CASTPEALYGYTFGS.

The chain links TRBV7-3 to TRBJ2-1; TRBD2 might be the D (7 bases). Trimming shortened V by 2 bases and J by 4 bases, and 18 bases separated the two germline ends. Germline V gene sequence: CDR1 SGHTA, CDR2 FQGTGA. The CDR3 is 17 residues long. The CDR3 DNA reads as TGTGCCAGCAGCTTAGAAACCGGGGGGCGTAGATACAATGAGCAGTTCTTC. Protein: CASSLETGGRRYNEQFF.

For this clonotype: At one of its ends the junction is not consistent with the germline gene, which may arise from a read error. The chain couples TRBV7-6 to TRBJ2-7; 9 nucleotides align to TRBD1. The J call is doubtful: the DNA matches TRBJ2-5 better. The CDR3 contains 14 residues. Looked up from germline, CDR1 is SGHVS and CDR2 is FNYEAQ. The CDR3 here is CASSPTGGGETQYF. The CDR3, as DNA: TGTGCTAGCAGCCCGACAGGGGGAGGAGAGACCCAGTACTTC.

This clonotype was found once. The chain is built from TRBV7-3 and TRBJ2-5; D may be TRBD1 or TRBD2 (5 bases each). Germline CDR1 reads SGHTA; CDR2 reads FQGTGA. The CDR3 runs to 13 residues. V gave up 4 bases and J gave up 11 bases, with 17 bases separating them. CDR3 in amino acids: CASSSTYLGEQYF. In DNA, the CDR3 is TGTGCCAGCAGCTCAACGTACTTAGGGGAGCAGTACTTC.

This clonotype has just a few counts. This may be a read error: a much more frequent sequence differs by one nucleotide. This chain joins TRBV7-6 and TRBJ2-1, with 9 bases that match TRBD1. V dropped 5 bases and J dropped 10; count of bases not matched to a gene: 6. This CDR3 has 13 amino acids. The germline V gene encodes CDR1 SGHVS and CDR2 FNYEAQ. CDR3 DNA sequence: TGTGCCAGCAGCCAAGGACAGGGGCGCGAGCAGTTCTTC. Encoded protein: CASSQGQGREQFF.

In this sample, this clonotype turned up many times. The V gene is TRBV20-1, the J gene TRBJ2-2; 7 bases map to TRBD2. Germline lookup yields CDR1 DFQATT and CDR2 SNEGSKA (reference sequence). This CDR3 comprises 15 residues. V dropped 6 bases and J dropped 6; count of bases not matched to a gene: 13. CDR3 amino acids: CSAKRLVGGSGELFF. For the CDR3, the DNA is TGCAGTGCCAAGAGACTCGTGGGGGGGTCCGGGGAGCTGTTTTTT.

CDR3 DNA sequence: TGTGCCATCTCCGGGACTAGCGGAATCAAGAGCACAGATACGCAGTATTTT. This gives the protein CAISGTSGIKSTDTQYF. This rearrangement joins TRBV10-3 to TRBJ2-3, with 11 positions matching TRBD2. The CDR3 covers 17 residues. J lost 0 bases, V lost 8 bases, and 10 bases had no gene match. Germline V gives CDR1 ENHRY, CDR2 SYGVKD.

This clonotype was counted between two and nine times. This chain joins TRBV7-9 and TRBJ2-1; TRBD2 matches 14 bases. The better agreement between TRBJ2-7 and the DNA end casts doubt on the J call. The germline V gene encodes CDR1 SEHNR and CDR2 FQNEAQ (reference sequence). The CDR3 contains 15 residues. The CDR3 spells CASSSRTSGRYEQYF. Here the CDR3 DNA reads TGTGCCAGCAGCTCCCGGACTAGCGGGAGGTACGAGCAGTACTTC.

V usage is TRBV10-3 and J usage is TRBJ2-7; 7 positions agree with TRBD1. CDR3 length: 15 residues. V lost 0 bases, J lost 2 bases, and 4 bases stayed unmatched. Germline V gives CDR1 ENHRY, CDR2 SYGVKD. As DNA, the CDR3 is TGTGCCATCAGTGAGTCTAAGACAGGGCCCTACGAGCAGTACTTC. This gives the protein CAISESKTGPYEQYF.

The chain recombines TRBV7-3 with TRBJ2-4, with TRBD2 identical over 8 bases. The J call may be mistaken, given a closer DNA end match to TRBJ2-5. The CDR3 contains 15 residues. Per the germline V gene, CDR1 is SGHTA and CDR2 is FQGTGA. CDR3 protein: CASSVAGSYQETQYF. CDR3 coding DNA: TGTGCCAGCAGCGTAGCGGGATCGTACCAAGAGACCCAGTACTTC.

The chain carries TRBV7-4 and TRBJ2-3; 8 bases are a match to TRBD2. TRBJ2-1 explains the end of the DNA better; the J call may be wrong. The length of the CDR3 is 14 residues. The germline CDR1 and CDR2 sequences are SGHVT and SQSDAQ. CDR3 bases: TGTGCCAGCAGCCCGGGACTAGTGAGCAATGAGCAGTTCTTC. Amino acid sequence: CASSPGLVSNEQFF.

The sample holds a few counts of this clonotype. V and J are TRBV7-2 and TRBJ1-2; maybe TRBD1 (5 bases). Per germline, CDR1 SGHTA and CDR2 FQGNSA. The CDR3 sequence is 13 residues long. Trimming removed 2 bases at V and 6 bases at J, with 10 bases between. The CDR3 nucleotides read TGTGCCAGCAGCTTATCCAGGGAGAATGGCTACACCTTC. This sequence encodes CASSLSRENGYTF.

This clonotype was picked up one time. The chain combines TRBV7-2 with TRBJ1-5, with 7 bases lining up with TRBD1. V dropped 2 bases and J dropped 6; count of bases not matched to a gene: 1. CDR3 size: 13 residues. CDR1 and CDR2 (germline): SGHTA, FQGNSA. The CDR3 nucleotides read TGTGCCAGCAGCTTACAGGGGGGTCAGCCCCAGCATTTT. Translating it yields CASSLQGGQPQHF.

This clonotype appeared many times. The chain recombines TRBV5-5 with TRBJ2-3; D is undetermined. V was trimmed by 1 base and J by 1 base, leaving 10 bases between them. The CDR3 is made up of 15 amino acids. Germline V gene data show CDR1 as SGHKS and CDR2 as YYEKEE (reference sequence). The CDR3 here is CASSLSVGRTDTQYF. The CDR3 DNA is TGTGCCAGCAGCTTGTCGGTAGGACGCACAGATACGCAGTATTTT.

In this sample, this clonotype turned up a few times. The limits of the CDR3 on the DNA are not certain, so only TCRdb's listed CDR3 is given. The chain carries TRBV6-6 and TRBJ2-6; TRBD1, as called in the table, went unchecked against the DNA. The CDR3 extends over 15 residues, inclusive of both ends. Per the germline V gene, CDR1 is MNHNY and CDR2 is SVGAGI (reference sequence). The CDR3 here is CASSYPGTSRLHLRF.

The chain is built from TRBV27 and TRBJ2-7; 9 bases fit TRBD1. Per the germline V gene, CDR1 is MNHEY and CDR2 is SMNVEV (reference sequence). The trim removed 5 bases at V and 5 bases at J, leaving 7 bases unmatched. CDR3 size: 14 residues. The DNA for the CDR3 is TGTGCCAGCAGTGCCGGACAGGGGACCCACGAGCAGTACTTC. This sequence encodes CASSAGQGTHEQYF.

V usage is TRBV7-2 and J usage is TRBJ2-4; TRBD1 or TRBD2 may be the D gene (5 bases each). The DNA end lines up better with TRBJ2-1; the J call may be wrong. Germline-derived CDR1 and CDR2 are SGHTA and FQGNSA. The length of the CDR3 is 11 residues. The CDR3 DNA sequence: TGTGCCAGCAGCACCGTAGGGACCCAGTTCTTC. Translated, it gives CASSTVGTQFF.

This chain links TRBV7-8 with TRBJ2-3; D may match TRBD1 or TRBD2 (6 bases each). This CDR3 region has 16 residues. V lost 3 bases to trimming and J lost 1 base, with 14 bases between them. The V gene's germline CDR1 is SGHVS and CDR2 FQNEAQ. The DNA for the CDR3 is TGTGCCAGCAGCTTCCTTGGAGGGGGTGGCACAGATACGCAGTATTTT. It encodes CASSFLGGGGTDTQYF.

This clonotype was picked up a small number of times. The chain recombines TRBV10-2 with TRBJ2-1; TRBD1 or TRBD2 may be the D gene (5 bases each). V was pared by 3 bases and J by 2 bases, with 14 bases between. CDR3 length equals 16 residues. Germline values: CDR1 WSHSY, CDR2 SAAADI. CDR3 DNA sequence: TGCGCCAGCAGTGAACTTCGGGGCTATACCTACAATGAGCAGTTCTTC. The encoded protein is CASSELRGYTYNEQFF.

This clonotype has more than one count but fewer than ten. The V and J genes are TRBV7-2 and TRBJ2-5; 10 bases align to TRBD2. The CDR3 runs 18 residues. The V gene end was trimmed by 2 bases and the J gene end by 2 bases; junction bases not matched to a gene: 11. CDR1 and CDR2 (germline): SGHTA, FQGNSA. The CDR3 bases are TGTGCCAGCAGCTTAAGGCCTAGCGGGAGAATGAGGCAAGAGACCCAGTACTTC. Its translation: CASSLRPSGRMRQETQYF. Using reference TRBV7-2 and TRBJ2-5 for the parts outside the CDR3, the full variable domain is GAGVSQSPSNKVTEKGKDVELRCDPISGHTALYWYRQSLGQGLEFLIYFQGNSAPDKSGLPSDRFSAERTGGSVSTLTIQRTQQEDSAVYLCASSLRPSGRMRQETQYFGPGTRLLVL.

About this clonotype itself: In this CDR3 the conserved last residue, phenylalanine or tryptophan, is missing, so a read error is likely. No DNA is shown, since the ends of the CDR3 on it are uncertain; the CDR3 is the one TCRdb lists. This chain links TRBV7-8 with TRBJ2-5; TRBD1 is the table's D call, not checked against the DNA. The CDR3 is 17 amino acids in total, end residues counted. Germline V gives CDR1 SGHVS, CDR2 FQNEAQ. The CDR3 sequence: CASSLDRTGNSPLHFGN.